The 6 T cell receptor beta chains below were found in one sample sequenced in a study of neurological immune-mediated disorders. TCRdb analysed the 5' RACE reads with MiXCR anew, one entry per CDR3 protein. The data show approximately 100,000 distinct CDR3 sequences, 10% to 12% seen once. Time point in this sample: longitudinal time-point 3. The specimen was PBMCs. The receptors here all came from a female donor with HTLV-1-associated myelopathy (HAM/TSP).

Ten or more counts support this clonotype. This sequence joins TRBV6-1 and TRBJ1-1; tentative D call: TRBD1 (6 bases). CDR3 length: 15 amino acids. CDR1 is MNHNS and CDR2 is SASEGT in the germline V gene. V was clipped by 2 bases and J by 0 bases, with 10 bases between them. The CDR3 nucleotides read TGTGCCAGCAGTGAACGCCGGGACATGAACACTGAAGCTTTCTTT. Translation: CASSERRDMNTEAFF.

As concerns this clonotype: This may be a read error: a much more frequent sequence differs by one nucleotide. Because it lacks the conserved phenylalanine or tryptophan at the end, this CDR3 is likely a read error. This chain joins TRBV5-1 and TRBJ2-1; possibly TRBD1 or TRBD2 for D (6 bases each). CDR1 is SGHRS, CDR2 YFSETQ, per germline. Trimming pared 0 bases from V and 8 bases from J, leaving 15 bases between. The CDR3 sequence is 15 residues long. For the CDR3, the DNA is TGCGCCAGCAGCTTGGAGGGGGGAGTTTTCGATGAGCAGTTCCTC. Translating it yields CASSLEGGVFDEQFL.

Remarks on this clonotype: A much larger clone lies one base from this, so it may be a read error. The chain links TRBV7-9 to TRBJ2-1; the D gene is possibly TRBD1 (6 bases). The CDR3 has 12 amino acids. Germline V gene data show CDR1 as SEHNR and CDR2 as FQNEAQ (reference sequence). V lost 3 bases and J lost 10, with 10 bases in between. The CDR3 DNA reads as TGTGCCAGCAGCTTTACAGGGCTGGAGCAGTTCTTC. Translating it yields CASSFTGLEQFF.

This clonotype came up many times. This sequence joins TRBV5-1 and TRBJ2-5; D unresolved. Between the trimmed V and J ends, which lost 2 bases and 4 bases, there was a span of 6 bases. The CDR3 has 12 amino acids. Germline CDR1 and CDR2: SGHRS and YFSETQ. CDR3 amino acids: CASSLGLETQYF. In nucleotides, the CDR3 is TGCGCCAGCAGCTTAGGGTTAGAGACCCAGTACTTC.

This clonotype was seen only a few times. V and J are TRBV12-3 or TRBV12-4 and TRBJ2-5, with D possibly matching TRBD2 (7 bases). V was shortened by 4 bases and J by 0 bases, with 18 bases between the two germline ends. The CDR3 has 17 amino acids. The CDR3, as DNA: TGTGCCAGCAGTTCGCGGGGGCCTGGACCAGACCAAGAGACCCAGTACTTC. Translation: CASSSRGPGPDQETQYF.

In its sample, this clonotype was seen many times. The chain combines TRBV20-1 with TRBJ2-6, with D hard to call. This CDR3 is 15 amino acids long. Trimming left V 3 bases short and J 2 bases short, with 11 bases between. Germline V gene data show CDR1 as DFQATT and CDR2 as SNEGSKA (reference sequence). The chain's CDR3 is CSARGFGAGANVLTF. CDR3 DNA: TGCAGTGCTAGGGGGTTTGGGGCTGGGGCCAACGTCCTGACTTTC.